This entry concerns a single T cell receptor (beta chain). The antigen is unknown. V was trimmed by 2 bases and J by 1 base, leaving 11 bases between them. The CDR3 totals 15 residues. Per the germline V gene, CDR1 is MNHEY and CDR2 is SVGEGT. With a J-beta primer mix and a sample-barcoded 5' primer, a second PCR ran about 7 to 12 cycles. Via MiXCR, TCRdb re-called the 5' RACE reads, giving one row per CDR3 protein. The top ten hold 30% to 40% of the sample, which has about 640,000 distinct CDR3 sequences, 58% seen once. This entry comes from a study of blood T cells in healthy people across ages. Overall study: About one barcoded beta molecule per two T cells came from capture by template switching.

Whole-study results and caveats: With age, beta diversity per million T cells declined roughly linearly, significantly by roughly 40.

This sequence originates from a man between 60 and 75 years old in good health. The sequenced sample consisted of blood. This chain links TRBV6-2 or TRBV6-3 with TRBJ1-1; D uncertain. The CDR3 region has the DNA TGTGCCAGCAGTTACGAGCGGGTGGGGAACACTGAAGCTTTCTTT. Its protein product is CASSYERVGNTEAFF.